A single sample is the source of the 8 T cell receptor beta chains below, sequenced in a study of Ad26.COV2.S vaccination and SARS-CoV-2 variants. Treatment specified: over 15 received Ad26.COV2.S at low or high dose, single or two shots; roughly five received placebo; per-sample allocation not given. It was on day 63 after the first vaccine or placebo injection that samples were taken. The method was immunoSEQ multiplex PCR; TCRdb's version includes in-frame clones alone and lacks a portion of them. Of roughly 350,000 clones listed, roughly 84% are singletons. The sample in question was peripheral blood, obtained in a trial of Ad26.COV2.S vaccine versus placebo. These receptors came from a person between 18 and 65 years old who received the Ad26.COV2.S COVID-19 vaccine or a placebo.

This chain links TRBV4-3 with TRBJ1-1; 8 positions agree with TRBD1. V trimming: 0 bases; J trimming: 10 bases; junction bases outside the gene matches: 4. Germline CDR1 and CDR2: LGHNA and YSLEER. The CDR3 has 13 residues. CDR3 protein: CASSQDRGLVAFF. Written as DNA, the CDR3 is TGCGCCAGCAGCCAAGACAGGGGGCTAGTAGCTTTCTTT.

The rearrangement uses TRBV7-9 and TRBJ2-5, with no clear D. CDR1 is SEHNR, CDR2 FQNEAQ, per germline (reference sequence). This CDR3 has 14 amino acids. V was clipped by 1 base and J by 4 bases, with 10 bases between them. For the CDR3, the DNA is TGTGCCAGCAGCTTAGGCCAAGCACGAGAGACCCAGTACTTC. Amino acid sequence: CASSLGQARETQYF. Full variable domain (missing parts from reference TRBV7-9 and TRBJ2-5): DTGVSQNPRHKITKRGQNVTFRCDPISEHNRLYWYRQTLGQGPEFLTYFQNEAQLEKSRLLSDRFSAERPKGSFSTLEIQRTEQGDSAMYLCASSLGQARETQYFGPGTRLLVL.

J is TRBJ1-2 and V is TRBV12-3 or TRBV12-4; no firm D call. The germline V and J ends were trimmed by 3 bases and 7 bases, with 9 bases remaining between them. This CDR3 contains 12 residues. CDR3 loop: CASSFVPFGYTF. DNA of the CDR3: TGTGCCAGCAGTTTTGTGCCTTTTGGCTACACCTTC.

The chain joins TRBV3-1 (or the pseudogene TRBV3-2) to TRBJ2-7; TRBD2 matches at 8 bases. V was clipped by 0 bases and J by 3 bases; unmatched bases: 4. The germline V gene has CDR1 LGHDT and CDR2 YNNKEL (reference sequence). The length of the CDR3 is 15 residues. The DNA for the CDR3 is TGTGCCAGCAGCCAAGACCCAACTAGCGGCTACGAGCAGTACTTC. Translating gives CASSQDPTSGYEQYF.

This chain joins TRBV5-6 and TRBJ1-2; 7 positions agree with TRBD1. V was pared by 1 base and J by 4 bases, with 13 bases of the junction left unmatched. The CDR3 length is 17 residues. The germline gives CDR1 SGHDT, CDR2 YYEEEE. The CDR3 coding sequence is TGTGCCAGCAGCTTGTTTTCCGGGACAGAAATTTCCTATGGCTACACCTTC. This gives the protein CASSLFSGTEISYGYTF.

The chain is built from TRBV4-1 and TRBJ1-4; D not certain. The CDR3 runs to 14 residues. The germline V gene has CDR1 MGHRA and CDR2 YSYEKL. Trimming shortened V by 2 bases and J by 7 bases, and 11 bases separated the two germline ends. CDR3 residues: CASSQSLILEKLFF. The CDR3 DNA follows: TGCGCCAGCAGCCAATCTCTCATTCTTGAAAAACTGTTTTTT.

The chain recombines TRBV15 with TRBJ2-1, with 11 positions matching TRBD2. J was trimmed by 8 bases and V by 1 base; bases with no gene match: 10. Looked up from germline, CDR1 is LNHNV and CDR2 is YYDKDF (reference sequence). This CDR3 contains 17 residues. CDR3 DNA sequence: TGTGCCACCAGCAGAGTGGTAGCTAGCGGGGGGTTCGATGAGCAGTTCTTC. It specifies CATSRVVASGGFDEQFF.

The V and J genes are TRBV19 and TRBJ2-3; TRBD2 agrees at 10 bases. CDR1 is LNHDA, CDR2 SQIVND, per germline (reference sequence). Trimming removed 7 bases from V and 6 bases from J; junction bases left unmatched: 10. This CDR3 is 15 amino acids long. CDR3 nucleotides: TGTGCCAGTACCGACGGGACTAGCGCATCGGATACGCAGTATTTT. It yields the protein CASTDGTSASDTQYF.